A selection of T cell receptor beta chains follows, all from one sample in a study of OX40 agonist ivuxolimab in advanced cancers. Profiling relied on immunoSEQ multiplex PCR, and the TCRdb table lists in-frame clones only, not all of them. The sample shows about 35,000 clones, roughly four fifths of them seen only once. Sequenced here: CD4+ or CD8+ T cells sorted from blood, sampled in a trial of the OX40 agonist ivuxolimab. The receptors come from an adult with an advanced solid tumor such as melanoma, head and neck, liver or kidney cancer. Both conserved end residues are part of each CDR3. The D gene is left open where the match is weak. Rows give clone size only sometimes, using once, few, many, or a class for an expanded clone.

NA	NA	TRBJ1-6	TRBV14	TGTGCCAGCAGCCAATCCGGGAGGTATAATTCACCCCTCCACTTT	CASSQSGRYNSPLHF
once	TRBD2	TRBJ2-1	TRBV18	TGTGCCAGCTCACCACGCCGCGGGGGGCGCTACAATGAGCAGTTCTTC	CASSPRRGGRYNEQFF
once	NA	TRBJ2-6	TRBV27	TGTGCCAGCAGTTCCGGACGACTCTCTGGGGCCAACGTCCTGACTTTC	CASSSGRLSGANVLTF
few	TRBD1	TRBJ2-1	TRBV10-1	TGCGCCAGCAGCCTTCAGGGGGACAATGAGCAGTTCTTC	CASSLQGDNEQFF
NA	NA	TRBJ2-5	TRBV9	TGTGCCAGCAGTCCCAGCAGGGGGGCCTGGGAGACCCAGTACTTC	CASSPSRGAWETQYF
NA	TRBD2	TRBJ2-5	TRBV7-9	TGTGCCAGCAGCTTAGTCCAGGGAGGGTCAGAGACCCAGTACTTC	CASSLVQGGSETQYF
few	TRBD1	TRBJ1-6	TRBV11-1	TGTGCCAGCAGCCAACAGGGGGGTGTTTCACCCCTCCACTTT	CASSQQGGVSPLHF
NA	NA	TRBJ2-5	TRBV20-1	TGCAGTGCTAGAGCTGGGATTAACCCGTACTTC	CSARAGINPYF
NA	NA	TRBJ2-1	TRBV19	TGTGCCAGTAGTATCAACGGAGCAACCCGCAATGAGCAGTTCTTC	CASSINGATRNEQFF
NA	NA	TRBJ1-1	TRBV5-1	TGCGCCAGCACTGAAGAGGGTGGCACTGAAGCTTTCTTT	CASTEEGGTEAFF
NA	NA	TRBJ1-4	TRBV7-2	TGTGCCAGCAGCTTAGCGGGGTCGGGGAAGGAAAAACTGTTTTTT	CASSLAGSGKEKLFF
NA	NA	TRBJ2-7	TRBV6-5	TGTGCCAGCAGCCGGCCCGGGACCTCAGCCTACGAGCAGTACTTC	CASSRPGTSAYEQYF
few	TRBD1	TRBJ1-5	TRBV19	TGTGCCAGTAGTGAACGACAGGGGGTCGTGTTTAATCAGCCCCAGCATTTT	CASSERQGVVFNQPQHF
once	NA	TRBJ1-2	TRBV19	TGTGCCAGTAGTATAGGGGGCCCTTACGGCTACACCTTC	CASSIGGPYGYTF
few	TRBD2	TRBJ2-5	TRBV4-2	TGTGCCAGCAGCCAAGTATCTACTAGCGGGGTCCAAGAGACCCAGTACTTC	CASSQVSTSGVQETQYF
NA	NA	TRBJ2-1	TRBV2	TGTGCCAGCAGATCCAACGCGCCAATCAATGAGCAGTTCTTC	CASRSNAPINEQFF
NA	NA	TRBJ2-7	TRBV9	TGTGCCAGCAGCCCAGGGGGGCGGAATTACGAGCAGTACTTC	CASSPGGRNYEQYF
medium-sized	NA	TRBJ1-2	TRBV10-1	TGCGCCAGCAGTGACGATGTTAACTATGGCTACACCTTC	CASSDDVNYGYTF
NA	NA	TRBJ2-5	TRBV27	TGTGCCAGCAGCCCCCGTGGGGTTGGGGGTCAAGAGACCCAGTACTTC	CASSPRGVGGQETQYF
NA	NA	TRBJ1-2	TRBV30	TGTGCCGGAGATGGGGCCGGGATTTATGGCTACACCTTC	CAGDGAGIYGYTF
NA	NA	TRBJ1-1	TRBV6-6	TGTGCCAGCAGTTACGGGGCTGCGGGCACTGAAGCTTTCTTT	CASSYGAAGTEAFF
few	NA	TRBJ2-2	TRBV2	TGTGCCAGCACCCCTACGGGCGCGAACACCGGGGAGCTGTTTTTT	CASTPTGANTGELFF
few	TRBD1	TRBJ2-7	TRBV4-3	TGCGCCAGCAGCCAAGAACCACCGGGACAGGGGGCGACCGAGCAGTACTTC	CASSQEPPGQGATEQYF
NA	TRBD1	TRBJ2-2	TRBV6-4	TGTGCCAGCAGACGGGACAGCTCAACCGGGGAGCTGTTTTTT	CASRRDSSTGELFF
NA	NA	TRBJ1-3	TRBV15	TGTGCCACCAGCAGAGGCCCGACAGGAACGAGTGGAAACACCATATATTTT	CATSRGPTGTSGNTIYF
NA	TRBD2	TRBJ2-5	TRBV5-1	TGCGCCAGCAGCCCGAGGACTAGCGGGGTAGGAGAGACCCAGTACTTC	CASSPRTSGVGETQYF
few	NA	TRBJ1-2	TRBV10-3	TGTGCCATCAGTGAGTCAGGGAACTATGGCTACACCTTC	CAISESGNYGYTF
once	TRBD1	TRBJ1-1	TRBV18	TGTGCCAGCTCACCCCTCCGGGGAGGGGGCGACACTGAAGCTTTCTTT	CASSPLRGGGDTEAFF
NA	TRBD1	TRBJ1-4	TRBV15	TGTGCCACCAGCAGCCGGGACAGGGCAGAGGGTTTGGGTGAAAAACTGTTTTTT	CATSSRDRAEGLGEKLFF
NA	NA	TRBJ2-3	TRBV5-5	TGTGCCAGCAGCCCCCAGGGAAACAGGTTCGCAGATACGCAGTATTTT	CASSPQGNRFADTQYF
NA	NA	TRBJ2-2	TRBV5-1	TGCGCCAGCAGCCTCACCCTGGGGACTACCGGGGAGCTGTTTTTT	CASSLTLGTTGELFF
NA	TRBD1	TRBJ2-1	TRBV4-1	TGCGCCAGCAGCCAAGATCGAGGGGGCTTCTACAATGAGCAGTTCTTC	CASSQDRGGFYNEQFF
NA	TRBD1	TRBJ1-5	TRBV7-9	TGTGCCAGCAGCTTGGAGACAGGGATCTCTAGCAATCAGCCCCAGCATTTT	CASSLETGISSNQPQHF
NA	TRBD2	TRBJ2-1	TRBV18	TGTGCCAGCTCACCCAAGGTCTTCGGGACTAGTGACAATGAGCAGTTCTTC	CASSPKVFGTSDNEQFF
few	TRBD2	TRBJ2-1	TRBV5-4	TGTGCCAGCAGCTTGGCCGGGACTAGCGGGAGAGCTGAGCAGTTCTTC	CASSLAGTSGRAEQFF
NA	NA	TRBJ2-3	TRBV7-9	TGTGCCAGCAGCTCGGGGCTTACGCAGTATTTT	CASSSGLTQYF
NA	NA	TRBJ2-6	TRBV19	TGTGCCAGTACACGCACGGAAACTGGGGCCAACGTCCTGACTTTC	CASTRTETGANVLTF
NA	TRBD1	TRBJ2-7	TRBV6-6	TGTGCCAGCAGTCCCCGGACAGGGACCAGCGAGCAGTACTTC	CASSPRTGTSEQYF
NA	NA	TRBJ2-5	TRBV7-8	TGTGCCAGCAGCTCGGAAACATTCGGAGAGACCCAGTACTTC	CASSSETFGETQYF
NA	NA	TRBJ1-5	TRBV2	TGTGCCAGCAACAGAGGACACGGACTGCCCCAGCATTTT	CASNRGHGLPQHF
NA	TRBD2	TRBJ2-3	TRBV13	TGTGCCAGCAGTACCCTAGCGGTCACAGATACGCAGTATTTT	CASSTLAVTDTQYF
NA	TRBD1	TRBJ1-4	TRBV2	TGTGCCACCAACAGGGGAACTAATGAAAAACTGTTTTTT	CATNRGTNEKLFF
NA	NA	TRBJ2-4	TRBV4-2	TGTGCCAGCAGCCCACGCGGGCCTAACGTGCTAGTGGGCAAAAACATTCAGTACTTC	CASSPRGPNVLVGKNIQYF
NA	TRBD2	TRBJ2-5	TRBV7-2	TGTGCCAGCAGCTTAATAGCGGGGGGGGCAAAGACCCAGTACTTC	CASSLIAGGAKTQYF
NA	NA	TRBJ1-2	TRBV2	TGTGCCAGCAGTGAAGCAGGGTATGGCTACACCTTC	CASSEAGYGYTF
few	NA	TRBJ1-4	TRBV28	TGTGCCAGCAGGTGGGCTCGGGGGAAACTGTTTTTT	CASRWARGKLFF
NA	NA	TRBJ2-7	TRBV7-2	TGTGCCAGCAGCGTTGGCGGGGTTTCCTCCTACGAGCAGTACTTC	CASSVGGVSSYEQYF
NA	TRBD1	TRBJ2-4	TRBV5-1	TGCACCAGCAGCGCCGGGACAGGGCTGGGAAACATTCAGTACTTC	CTSSAGTGLGNIQYF
NA	NA	TRBJ2-2	TRBV4-3	TGCGCCAGCAGCCAAGATTCGCAGGGGCAATATGACACCGGGGAGCTGTTTTTT	CASSQDSQGQYDTGELFF
NA	TRBD2	TRBJ2-6	TRBV5-4	TGTGCCAGCAGCTTGGCCGGGACTAGCGACTCTGGGGCCAACGTCCTGACTTTC	CASSLAGTSDSGANVLTF
NA	NA	TRBJ2-7	TRBV2	TGTGCCAGCAGTGAAGGTTACGAGCAGTACTTC	CASSEGYEQYF
once	TRBD2	TRBJ2-3	TRBV5-1	TGCGCCAGCAGCTACGGGACTAGGGAAGCAGATACGCAGTATTTT	CASSYGTREADTQYF
NA	NA	TRBJ1-2	TRBV6-4	TGTGCCAGCAGTGGTGAGGGGGGCACTGGAGGCTACACCTTC	CASSGEGGTGGYTF
NA	NA	TRBJ1-1	TRBV19	TGTGCCAGTAGTATTTTGACGGGCCAAGGGGAAGCTTTCTTT	CASSILTGQGEAFF
NA	NA	TRBJ2-1	TRBV27	TGTGCCAGCAGCCCGGGGCCCGTCAACTCCTACAATGAGCAGTTCTTC	CASSPGPVNSYNEQFF